This TCR beta chain stems from a study of Ad26.COV2.S vaccination and SARS-CoV-2 variants. Study information: Intramuscularly, Ad26.COV2.S was given either once or twice, 56 days apart.

The treatment: some 20 received Ad26.COV2.S at low or high dose, single or two shots; several received placebo; per-sample allocation not given. Sampling occurred on day 63 after the first vaccine or placebo injection. This CDR3 is built from 11 residues. Trimming removed 10 bases at V and 5 bases at J, with 11 bases between. Looked up from germline, CDR1 is SEHNR and CDR2 is FQNEAQ (reference sequence). TCRdb keeps only in-frame clones here, not all; method: immunoSEQ multiplex PCR. The sample contains about 480,000 clones, around nine tenths of which appear only once. The gene calls are TRBV7-9 and TRBJ2-5, with a weak D call TRBD2 (5 bases). Sequenced material: peripheral blood, taken in a trial of Ad26.COV2.S vaccine versus placebo. The clonotype originates from a person aged 18-60 years who received the Ad26.COV2.S COVID-19 vaccine or a placebo. The CDR3: CATRGPETQYF. As DNA, the CDR3 is TGTGCCACCCGGGGTCCGGAGACCCAGTACTTC.